This record covers a single T cell receptor beta chain. The cohort comprised adults aged about 18 to 90 years residing in about two dozen US areas. What the recovered Cohort 3 donors had was two negative PCRs, clearance, or symptom resolution. After removal of 7 bases from V and 1 base from J, the junction contained 7 bases not matched to a gene. Germline CDR1 is MDHEN and CDR2 is SYDVKM. The CDR3 sequence is 15 residues long. This specimen belongs to a study of blood T cell repertoires in COVID-19. Method: immunoSEQ multiplex PCR; TCRdb's copy keeps in-frame clones and lacks some. Of hundreds of thousands of clones in the sample, approximately 87% were seen once.

The chain joins TRBV28 to TRBJ1-5; TRBD1 matches 7 bases. Sequencing input: PBMCs or T cells enriched from blood (not recorded which). The sequence derives from a woman aged 45 to 65 who had recovered from COVID-19. The CDR3 loop reads CASNPTGQSNQPQHF. CDR3 bases: TGTGCCAGCAACCCGACAGGGCAGAGCAATCAGCCCCAGCATTTT.